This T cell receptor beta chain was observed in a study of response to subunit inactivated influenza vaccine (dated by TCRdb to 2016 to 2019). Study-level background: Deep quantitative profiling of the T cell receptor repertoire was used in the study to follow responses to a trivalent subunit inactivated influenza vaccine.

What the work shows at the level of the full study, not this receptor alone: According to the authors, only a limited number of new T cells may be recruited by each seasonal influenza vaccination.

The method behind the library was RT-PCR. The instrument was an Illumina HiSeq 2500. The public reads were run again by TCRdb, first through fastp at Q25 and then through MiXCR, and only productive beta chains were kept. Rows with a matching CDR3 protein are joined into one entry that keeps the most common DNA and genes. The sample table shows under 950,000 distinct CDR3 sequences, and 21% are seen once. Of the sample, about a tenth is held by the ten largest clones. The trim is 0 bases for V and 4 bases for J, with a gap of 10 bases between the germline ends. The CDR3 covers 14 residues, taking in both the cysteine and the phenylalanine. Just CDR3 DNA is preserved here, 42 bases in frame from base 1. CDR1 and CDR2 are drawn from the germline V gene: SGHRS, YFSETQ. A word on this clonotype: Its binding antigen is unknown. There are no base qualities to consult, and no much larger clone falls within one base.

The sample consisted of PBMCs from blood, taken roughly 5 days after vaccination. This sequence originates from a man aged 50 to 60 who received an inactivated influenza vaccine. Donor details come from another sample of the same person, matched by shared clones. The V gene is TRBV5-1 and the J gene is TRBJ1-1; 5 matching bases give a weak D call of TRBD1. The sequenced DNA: TGCGCCAGCAGCTTGGTTCGGGGGAGCACTGAAGCTTTCTTT. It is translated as CASSLVRGSTEAFF.